This T cell receptor (beta chain) was identified in a study of blood T cell repertoires in COVID-19. In the authors' workflow: The assay estimated nucleated cells by amplifying reference gene primers. Repertoires were generated with immunoSEQ multiplex PCR, while TCRdb's copy carries only in-frame clones and drops some. V, J and clone size were drawn from that table, and D and trimming were deduced from the DNA. The profile shows around 430,000 clones, about nine tenths of them singletons. During active infection, Seattle patients enrolled and were then monitored through disease. CDR3 size: 15 residues. From germline, CDR1 is SGDLS and CDR2 YYNGEE. The V gene lost 0 bases and the J gene lost 2 bases, with 8 bases spanning the gap.

The source material was peripheral blood. The receptor's source is a woman aged 45-65 years with COVID-19, enrolled during active disease. The J gene is TRBJ1-4, the V gene TRBV9; D is uncertain. Written as DNA, the CDR3 is TGTGCCAGCAGCGTAGGGCTGGTGACTAATGAAAAACTGTTTTTT. This encodes CASSVGLVTNEKLFF.